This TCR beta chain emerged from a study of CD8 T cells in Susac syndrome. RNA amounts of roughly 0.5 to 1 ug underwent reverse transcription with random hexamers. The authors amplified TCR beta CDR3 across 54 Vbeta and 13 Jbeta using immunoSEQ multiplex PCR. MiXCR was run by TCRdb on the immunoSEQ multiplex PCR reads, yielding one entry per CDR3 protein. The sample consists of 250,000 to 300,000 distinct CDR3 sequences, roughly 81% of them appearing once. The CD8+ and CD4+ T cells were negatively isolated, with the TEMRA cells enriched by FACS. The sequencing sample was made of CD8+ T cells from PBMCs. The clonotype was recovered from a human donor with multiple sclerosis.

In DNA, the CDR3 is TGTGCCAGCAGCTCGGGACAGGTCGGAACAAGAGAGACCCAGTACTTC. Protein product: CASSSGQVGTRETQYF. This chain connects TRBV7-9 to TRBJ2-5, with 8 positions matching TRBD1. V lost 4 bases to trimming and J lost 4 bases; unmatched junction nucleotides: 11. The V gene's germline CDR1 is SEHNR and CDR2 FQNEAQ (reference sequence). This CDR3 is 16 amino acids long. Drawing the rest from reference TRBV7-9 and TRBJ2-5, the complete variable domain is DTGVSQNPRHKITKRGQNVTFRCDPISEHNRLYWYRQTLGQGPEFLTYFQNEAQLEKSRLLSDRFSAERPKGSFSTLEIQRTEQGDSAMYLCASSSGQVGTRETQYFGPGTRLLVL.